This T cell receptor (beta chain) was profiled in a study of T cell changes during pregnancy in multiple sclerosis. The CDR3 extends over 16 amino acids. V was pared by 1 base and J by 0 bases, with 13 bases between. Germline values: CDR1 MGHRA, CDR2 YSYEKL. Using immunoSEQ multiplex PCR, the repertoire was profiled, and TCRdb retains in-frame clones only, with some absent. The table has 70,000 to 75,000 clones, roughly 92% seen once; the top ten hold just under 2%. The chain recombines TRBV4-1 with TRBJ2-7, with a weak D call TRBD2 (5 bases). The clonotype originates from a female donor with multiple sclerosis, enrolled in a pregnancy study. The sample consisted of peripheral blood, taken in the second trimester of pregnancy. CDR3: CASSQGYRTASYEQYF. CDR3 bases: TGCGCCAGCAGCCAAGGCTACCGGACTGCCTCCTACGAGCAGTACTTC.